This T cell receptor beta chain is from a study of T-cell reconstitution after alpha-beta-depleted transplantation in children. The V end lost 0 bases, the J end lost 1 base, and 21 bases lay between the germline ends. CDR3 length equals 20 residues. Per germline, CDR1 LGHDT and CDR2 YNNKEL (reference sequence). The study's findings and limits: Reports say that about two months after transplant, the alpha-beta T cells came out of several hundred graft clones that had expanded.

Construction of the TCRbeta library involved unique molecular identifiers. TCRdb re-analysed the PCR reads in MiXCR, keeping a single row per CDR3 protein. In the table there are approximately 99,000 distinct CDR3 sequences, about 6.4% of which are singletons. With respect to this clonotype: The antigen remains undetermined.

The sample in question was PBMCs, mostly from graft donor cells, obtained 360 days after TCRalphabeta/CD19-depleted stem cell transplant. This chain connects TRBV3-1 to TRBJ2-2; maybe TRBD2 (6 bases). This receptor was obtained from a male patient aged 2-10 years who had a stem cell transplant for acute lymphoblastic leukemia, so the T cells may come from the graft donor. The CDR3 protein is CASSQDRNFWAGLNTGELFF. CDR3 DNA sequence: TGTGCCAGCAGCCAAGATCGTAATTTCTGGGCGGGGTTGAACACCGGGGAGCTGTTTTTT.